What follows are 21 T cell receptor beta chains derived from one specimen sequenced in a study of blood T cell repertoires in COVID-19. Libraries were prepared by immunoSEQ multiplex PCR; TCRdb keeps only in-frame clonotypes and omits some of them. Among more than 200,000 clones, more than 75% were seen once, and the ten largest hold over 7%. Sequenced input: peripheral blood. All receptors derive from a woman at least 80 years old with COVID-19, enrolled during active disease.

The V and J genes are TRBV7-6 and TRBJ1-2, with a possible D match to TRBD1 (6 bases). Germline CDR1 reads SGHVS; CDR2 reads FNYEAQ. The CDR3 sequence is 16 residues long. Trimming took 5 bases from V and 5 from J, leaving 21 bases between them. CDR3 coding DNA: TGTGCCAGCAGCCCTCAGACAGGATCTCTCTTTTATGGCTACACCTTC. It is translated as CASSPQTGSLFYGYTF.

V is TRBV6-5 and J is TRBJ1-1; no firm D call. The CDR3 is 13 residues long. Germline lookup yields CDR1 MNHEY and CDR2 SVGAGI. With 0 bases removed from V and 5 bases from J, the gap between germline ends came to 7 bases. CDR3 residues: CASSYSISTEAFF. DNA of the CDR3: TGTGCCAGCAGTTACTCGATCAGTACTGAAGCTTTCTTT.

This chain joins TRBV10-3 and TRBJ2-7; 11 nucleotides line up with TRBD1. This CDR3 contains 15 residues. After removal of 4 bases from V and 3 bases from J, the junction contained 5 bases not matched to a gene. Germline V gene data show CDR1 as ENHRY and CDR2 as SYGVKD. The CDR3: CAISASGTGGYEQYF. The CDR3 DNA sequence: TGTGCCATCAGTGCTTCCGGGACAGGGGGCTACGAGCAGTACTTC.

V and J are TRBV7-9 and TRBJ1-1, with D uncertain. Per germline, CDR1 SEHNR and CDR2 FQNEAQ (reference sequence). The germline V and J ends were trimmed by 1 base and 3 bases, with 9 bases remaining between them. The CDR3 runs to 14 residues. CDR3 protein: CASSLEIGHTEAFF. The CDR3 nucleotides read TGTGCCAGCAGCTTAGAGATCGGTCACACTGAAGCTTTCTTT. Full variable domain (outside the CDR3, taken from reference TRBV7-9 and TRBJ1-1): DTGVSQNPRHKITKRGQNVTFRCDPISEHNRLYWYRQTLGQGPEFLTYFQNEAQLEKSRLLSDRFSAERPKGSFSTLEIQRTEQGDSAMYLCASSLEIGHTEAFFGQGTRLTVV.

The rearrangement links TRBV11-2 to TRBJ2-3; 8 bases are shared with TRBD1. From germline, CDR1 is SGHAT and CDR2 FQNNGV. The CDR3 length is 18 residues. V lost 3 bases, J lost 2 bases, and 13 bases stayed unmatched. As DNA, the CDR3 is TGTGCCAGCAGCTTTATGGGGTACAGGACAGGGACCACAGATACGCAGTATTTT. It encodes CASSFMGYRTGTTDTQYF.

This chain's CDR3 is CASSLAVGGSGNTIYF. CDR3 DNA: TGCGCCAGCAGCTTGGCCGTCGGGGGAAGTGGAAACACCATATATTTT. The gene calls are TRBV5-1 and TRBJ1-3, with D tentatively TRBD1 (5 bases). Trimming pared 0 bases from V and 3 bases from J, leaving 13 bases between. The CDR3 has 16 amino acids. Germline assignment: CDR1 SGHRS and CDR2 YFSETQ.

The chain employs TRBV24-1 and TRBJ2-1; possibly TRBD2 for D (6 bases). This CDR3 contains 16 residues. Trimming left V 6 bases short and J 5 bases short, with 19 bases between. Germline CDR1 KGHDR, CDR2 SFDVKD. The CDR3 region has the DNA TGTGCCACCAGTCGAGGGACCGCGGGGTTTCACAATGAGCAGTTCTTC. Encoded protein: CATSRGTAGFHNEQFF.

V usage is TRBV3-1 (or the pseudogene TRBV3-2) and J usage is TRBJ2-1, with D perhaps TRBD1 (5 bases). The V and J ends lost 1 base and 5 bases respectively, with 18 bases between them. Germline V CDR1 and CDR2: LGHDT, YNNKEL (reference sequence). The CDR3 loop spans 17 amino acids. The CDR3 DNA reads TGTGCCAGCAGCCAAGGAATACAGGCGGCCCTAAACAATGAGCAGTTCTTC. It is translated as CASSQGIQAALNNEQFF.

The genes are TRBV30 and TRBJ2-5, with D unclear. CDR3 length equals 14 residues. In germline, CDR1 is GTSNPN, CDR2 SVGIG (reference sequence). V shed 2 bases and J shed 2 bases, with 12 bases lying between them. DNA of the CDR3: TGTGCCTGGAGTCTGACACTGTGGCAAGAGACCCAGTACTTC. It is translated as CAWSLTLWQETQYF. Full variable domain (rest looked up from reference TRBV30 and TRBJ2-5): SQTIHQWPATLVQPVGSPLSLECTVEGTSNPNLYWYRQAAGRGLQLLFYSVGIGQISSEVPQNLSASRPQDRQFILSSKKLLLSDSGFYLCAWSLTLWQETQYFGPGTRLLVL.

This rearrangement joins TRBV4-1 to TRBJ1-2, with TRBD1 identical over 7 bases. Trimming took 4 bases from V and 2 from J; bases not matched to a gene: 7. This CDR3 region has 15 residues. Germline V gene sequence: CDR1 MGHRA, CDR2 YSYEKL. CDR3 nucleotide sequence: TGCGCCAGCAGCCCCGGACAGGCTAGGAACTATGGCTACACCTTC. Encoded protein: CASSPGQARNYGYTF.

This sequence joins TRBV19 and TRBJ1-1; TRBD1 matches 9 bases. Germline values: CDR1 LNHDA, CDR2 SQIVND (reference sequence). The J segment lost 0 bases and the V segment lost 5 bases, leaving 4 bases of the junction unmatched. CDR3 size: 15 residues. CDR3: CASSPTGGMNTEAFF. In DNA, the CDR3 is TGTGCCAGTAGTCCGACAGGGGGGATGAACACTGAAGCTTTCTTT.

The gene calls are TRBV7-9 and TRBJ1-2; D possibly corresponds to TRBD1 (6 bases). The length of the CDR3 is 17 residues. V was cut by 6 bases and J by 3 bases, with 23 bases left in between. Germline V gene lookup returns CDR1 SEHNR and CDR2 FQNEAQ (reference sequence). The CDR3 reads CASRNTFLGGVDYGYTF. CDR3 nucleotide sequence: TGTGCCAGCAGGAACACGTTCTTAGGGGGAGTGGACTATGGCTACACCTTC.

As DNA, the CDR3 is TGTGCCAGCAGCGTTGACATGGAACTCTACGAGCAGTACTTC. This codes for CASSVDMELYEQYF. The J gene is TRBJ2-7, the V gene TRBV7-9; no clear D. Germline loops: CDR1 SEHNR, CDR2 FQNEAQ (reference sequence). Trimming left V 5 bases short and J 3 bases short, with 14 bases between. The CDR3 has 14 amino acids. The whole variable domain, remainder taken from reference TRBV7-9 and TRBJ2-7, is DTGVSQNPRHKITKRGQNVTFRCDPISEHNRLYWYRQTLGQGPEFLTYFQNEAQLEKSRLLSDRFSAERPKGSFSTLEIQRTEQGDSAMYLCASSVDMELYEQYFGPGTRLTVT.

The rearrangement links TRBV25-1 to TRBJ2-3; D perhaps matches TRBD1 (5 bases). V was shortened by 2 bases and J by 2 bases, with 11 bases between the two germline ends. This CDR3 comprises 15 residues. Per the germline V gene, CDR1 is MGHDK and CDR2 is SYGVNS. CDR3: CASSETQAATDTQYF. The CDR3 DNA follows: TGTGCCAGCAGTGAAACACAGGCAGCCACAGATACGCAGTATTTT.

The chain uses TRBV4-1 and TRBJ1-6; D possibly corresponds to TRBD1 (6 bases). Germline V lookup: CDR1 MGHRA, CDR2 YSYEKL. There are 17 residues in the CDR3. The V gene lost 0 bases and the J gene lost 6 bases, with 15 bases spanning the gap. CDR3: CASSQEPRGWRNSPLHF. The CDR3 bases are TGCGCCAGCAGCCAAGAGCCAAGGGGGTGGCGTAATTCACCCCTCCACTTT.

The rearrangement links TRBV6-5 to TRBJ1-2, with TRBD1 identical over 7 bases. This CDR3 spans 14 amino acids. Germline lookup yields CDR1 MNHEY and CDR2 SVGAGI. Losses at the gene ends were 0 bases for V and 4 bases for J; bases not matched to a gene: 2. The chain's CDR3 is CASSYSSGGYGYTF. The CDR3 DNA sequence: TGTGCCAGCAGTTACTCGTCAGGGGGCTATGGCTACACCTTC.

This chain links TRBV6-7 with TRBJ1-5; TRBD1 might be the D (6 bases). TRBV6-7 is classed as an ORF, of uncertain function. This CDR3 spans 16 amino acids. Trimming took off 5 bases at V and 0 bases at J, with 14 bases between the two ends. CDR3 bases: TGTGCCAGCAGTAACAGGGTTGAGTATAGCAATCAGCCCCAGCATTTT. Translating gives CASSNRVEYSNQPQHF.

The genes are TRBV5-1 and TRBJ2-5, with D tentatively TRBD1 (6 bases). CDR3 length equals 15 residues. Germline assignment: CDR1 SGHRS and CDR2 YFSETQ. Trimming removed 3 bases from V and 0 bases from J, with 12 bases in between. The CDR3 DNA sequence: TGCGCCAGCAGCTACCCTGGACAGTACCAAGAGACCCAGTACTTC. This encodes CASSYPGQYQETQYF.

The chain joins TRBV6-2 or TRBV6-3 to TRBJ2-3; 8 nucleotides align to TRBD1. The V segment lost 5 bases and the J segment 2 bases; nucleotides outside the gene matches: 6. Looked up from germline, CDR1 is MNHEY and CDR2 is SVGEGT. The CDR3 covers 15 residues. The CDR3 DNA sequence: TGTGCCAGCAGTACCAGGGGGCAGATCACAGATACGCAGTATTTT. Its protein is CASSTRGQITDTQYF.

With respect to this clone: The same CDR3 arises from other DNA sequences in this sample as well. V gene TRBV18 combines with J gene TRBJ2-7, with D perhaps matching TRBD1 (6 bases). Trimming left V 0 bases short and J 3 bases short, with 9 bases between. Germline lookup yields CDR1 KGHSH and CDR2 LQKENI. The CDR3 covers 14 residues. In nucleotides, the CDR3 is TGTGCCAGCTCACCACCGACAGGCGGCTACGAGCAGTACTTC. Protein sequence: CASSPPTGGYEQYF.

The chain is built from TRBV18 and TRBJ2-1; possible D gene TRBD2, 5 bases. V shed 5 bases and J shed 3 bases, with 11 bases lying between them. CDR1 and CDR2 (germline): KGHSH, LQKENI. CDR3 length equals 14 residues. The CDR3 spells CASSGGLLYNEQFF. DNA for the CDR3: TGTGCCAGCTCAGGAGGCTTGCTCTACAATGAGCAGTTCTTC.